The present T cell receptor (beta chain) was sequenced within a study of blood T cell repertoires in COVID-19 (dated by TCRdb to 2020 to 2022). Regarding the study in general: Samples from collaborators originated in the United States, Italy and Spain and spanned both the acute and convalescent phases of COVID-19. A freely available public database, intended as a resource for researchers studying the immune response to SARS-CoV-2, is where the repertoires were released. The samples were drawn from the first 160 participants of the ongoing ImmuneRACE study and from 950 to 1,500 subjects provided by 6 global collaborators. The material from the prospective study consisted of cDNA or gDNA derived from T cells, B-cell-depleted T cells, or PBMCs. Sample metadata almost always included a de-identified subject ID, COVID-19 status, age in years and sex. Subjects who had been exposed to COVID-19, were actively infected with it, or had recovered from it provided the deeply sampled blood TCRbeta repertoires that made up the dataset. Where available, HLA class I and class II types were obtained from metadata supplied by the sample provider rather than from assay-based typing. Findings and caveats that apply to the study as a whole: The quantity of clinical and demographic metadata differed by source and by participant and was supplied without curation.

With regard to this clone: The antigen it binds to is not known. No base qualities exist here, and no much larger clone lies one base off it.

The collaborating institutions used their own protocols to collect whole blood in K2EDTA tubes. For TCRbeta analysis, collaborator samples were shipped as frozen whole blood, as isolated PBMCs, or as DNA extracted from either sample type. For CDR1 and CDR2, the germline V gene lists MNHEY and SVGAGI. V gives up 8 bases and J gives up 1 base, and the segment between their germline ends measures 11 bases. The CDR3 starts with the cysteine, ends with the phenylalanine, and has 13 residues. Only the CDR3 DNA is retained, 39 bases long and in frame from the first base. TCRbeta CDR3 regions were amplified from genomic DNA by means of the immunoSEQ Assay, a bias-controlled multiplex PCR. The source study handled its data this way. The number of nucleated cells in each sample was estimated from the amplification of reference gene primers within the assay. To quantify the absolute abundance of each unique TCRbeta CDR3 rearrangement, sequence reads were collapsed and filtered. Productive Simpson clonality was computed per sample as the square root of Simpson's diversity index over productive rearrangements. This immuneACCESS table, as held by TCRdb, lists in-frame sequences with V and J called but not all clones. Of the missing ones, under half trace to an unresolved V gene in checked studies; the others have no known cause. The DNA gave D and trimming, while V, J and clone size come from that table. The sample has around 700,000 clones on record, 85% to 90% of them singletons. The ten largest clonotypes hold roughly 0.25% of the sample.

What was sequenced was peripheral blood. The chain uses TRBV6-5 and TRBJ1-1, with a weak D call of TRBD1 (6 bases match). This TCR was recovered from a woman between 18 and 29 years old with acute or convalescent COVID-19. The DNA is as follows: TGTGCCAGCTTATTGACAGGGAACACTGAAGCTTTCTTT. This encodes CASLLTGNTEAFF.